This T cell receptor beta chain was observed in a study of glioma-infiltrating T cells after dendritic cell vaccination. The PCR used 60 V beta and 13 J beta primers. Clones were sequenced by immunoSEQ multiplex PCR, and TCRdb holds only the in-frame ones, with some missing. The data show over a thousand clones, 70% to 90% seen once. CDR1 is SQVTM and CDR2 is ANQGSEA in the germline V gene. V lost 5 bases to trimming and J lost 2 bases; unmatched junction nucleotides: 2. CDR3 size: 14 residues. This chain links TRBV29-1 with TRBJ2-7; 14 positions agree with TRBD2. The sequence came from a human donor with glioblastoma. This specimen was tumor tissue, taken before dendritic cell vaccination. The CDR3 region has the DNA TGCAGCGTTAGGACTAGCGGGAGGCCCTACGAGCAGTACTTC. It is translated as CSVRTSGRPYEQYF.